What follows are 9 T cell receptor beta chains derived from one specimen sequenced in a study of T cells in Graves' hyperthyroidism and ophthalmopathy. Amplification yielded TCR beta CDR3 regions, with RNA transcripts as the source. The TCR CDR3 was amplified in a first-round RT-PCR using the HTBI primer set. TCRdb redid the calling of the multiplex PCR reads with MiXCR, one entry per CDR3 protein. The table includes a few hundred thousand distinct CDR3 sequences, approximately 15% detected once. The sequenced sample was blood. These receptor sequences come from a woman aged 25 to 39 with Graves' hyperthyroidism.

The chain carries TRBV28 and TRBJ1-3, with D possibly TRBD1 on 5 matching bases. Germline assignment: CDR1 MDHEN and CDR2 SYDVKM. V lost 3 bases and J lost 2, with 11 bases in between. The CDR3 loop spans 15 amino acids. Here the CDR3 reads CASSFGRGTGNTIYF. CDR3 DNA: TGTGCCAGCAGTTTTGGGAGGGGAACTGGAAACACCATATATTTT. The whole variable domain, remainder taken from reference TRBV28 and TRBJ1-3, is DVKVTQSSRYLVKRTGEKVFLECVQDMDHENMFWYRQDPGLGLRLIYFSYDVKMKEKGDIPEGYSVSREKKERFSLILESASTNQTSMYLCASSFGRGTGNTIYFGEGSWLTVV.

The chain carries TRBV5-1 and TRBJ2-1; D not certain. Germline V gene sequence: CDR1 SGHRS, CDR2 YFSETQ. The CDR3 sequence is 13 residues long. The V end was cut by 2 bases, the J end by 10 bases, with 13 bases between. The CDR3, as DNA: TGCGCCAGCAGCTTCAACTTGTCTCCCGAGCAGTTCTTC. This encodes CASSFNLSPEQFF.

This chain links TRBV4-1 with TRBJ2-7; D unclear. The germline CDR1 and CDR2 sequences are MGHRA and YSYEKL. V lost 8 bases and J 3 bases, leaving 17 bases between the germline ends. CDR3 size: 14 residues. The CDR3 DNA reads as TGCGCCAGCCGAGCCCAAGAGCCCGGCTACGAGCAGTACTTC. Its protein is CASRAQEPGYEQYF.

This clonotype was counted at least ten times. The J gene is TRBJ1-2, the V gene TRBV5-1; weak D call: TRBD1 (5 bases). The CDR3 consists of 15 residues. Germline V lookup: CDR1 SGHRS, CDR2 YFSETQ. Trimming removed 4 bases at V and 0 bases at J, with 13 bases between. CDR3 nucleotide sequence: TGCGCCAGCAGCCCCCGGGACGGAGCTAACTATGGCTACACCTTC. It encodes CASSPRDGANYGYTF.

This clonotype was picked up many times. This chain uses TRBV30 with TRBJ2-7, with D perhaps TRBD2 (5 bases). V lost 0 bases and J 2 bases, leaving 14 bases between the germline ends. Looked up from germline, CDR1 is GTSNPN and CDR2 is SVGIG (reference sequence). CDR3 length equals 15 residues. CDR3: CAWSVPASGTYEQYF. DNA of the CDR3: TGTGCCTGGAGTGTACCCGCGTCGGGGACCTACGAGCAGTACTTC.

This clonotype occurred many times. Here the CDR3 DNA reads TGTGCCAGCAGTTCTCCCGGGACTGGGGTCTACGAGCAGTACTTC. This translates into CASSSPGTGVYEQYF. The chain joins TRBV6-1 to TRBJ2-7; D is perhaps TRBD2 (6 bases). Trimming removed 5 bases from V and 3 bases from J, with 17 bases in between. There are 15 residues in the CDR3. The germline V gene has CDR1 MNHNS and CDR2 SASEGT.

This clonotype has just a few counts. In nucleotides, the CDR3 is TGTGCCATCAGACGGACTAGCGGCAACTACGAGCAGTACTTC. This sequence encodes CAIRRTSGNYEQYF. This rearrangement joins TRBV10-3 to TRBJ2-7; 10 bases map to TRBD2. V was pared by 6 bases and J by 3 bases, with 5 bases of the junction left unmatched. Looked up from germline, CDR1 is ENHRY and CDR2 is SYGVKD. The CDR3 runs to 14 residues.

This clonotype was picked up a small number of times. The rearrangement links TRBV20-1 to TRBJ2-5; maybe TRBD2 (6 bases). V gave up 0 bases and J gave up 1 base, with 9 bases separating them. The CDR3 loop spans 14 amino acids. The germline V gene has CDR1 DFQATT and CDR2 SNEGSKA (reference sequence). In DNA form, the CDR3 reads TGCAGTGCTAGAGATAAGCGGGCCCAAGAGACCCAGTACTTC. This codes for CSARDKRAQETQYF.

This clonotype was recorded many times. The chain links TRBV7-3 to TRBJ2-3; D remains unclear. The length of the CDR3 is 15 residues. CDR1 SGHTA and CDR2 FQGTGA come from the germline V gene. The V end was cut by 1 base, the J end by 2 bases, with 10 bases between. The CDR3 DNA sequence: TGTGCCAGCAGCTTAAGCGGCAGAACCACAGATACGCAGTATTTT. Translating gives CASSLSGRTTDTQYF.